The entry below gives a single T cell receptor (beta chain) sequence along with its context. This entry belongs to a study of OX40 agonist ivuxolimab in advanced cancers. Sequencing was performed with immunoSEQ multiplex PCR; in TCRdb, only in-frame clones are kept and a portion is missing. The profile shows around 49,000 clones, roughly 85% of them singletons. V was clipped by 4 bases and J by 4 bases; unmatched bases: 14. This CDR3 is built from 17 residues. Germline V lookup: CDR1 KGHSH, CDR2 LQKENI. This chain links TRBV18 with TRBJ1-2, with 8 bases aligning to TRBD1. The TCR comes from an adult with an advanced solid tumor such as melanoma, head and neck, liver or kidney cancer. The sample consisted of CD4+ or CD8+ T cells sorted from blood, taken in a trial of the OX40 agonist ivuxolimab. The CDR3 spells CASSLGTGTPLGYGYTF. The DNA of the CDR3 is TGTGCCAGCTCACTCGGGACAGGCACGCCGTTGGGCTATGGCTACACCTTC.